The clone carrying this T cell receptor (beta chain) turned up a few times. Its antigen is unidentified. The source of the sample is a study of regulatory T cells in long-lasting Graves disease. On the study more broadly: Newly diagnosed Graves' patients took antithyroid drugs under 3 months. Study outcomes and limitations: Clonotypes that were public and shared totalled approximately 2,800 in persistent patients versus around 1,000 in new patients.

The trim removed 4 bases at V and 4 bases at J, leaving 2 bases unmatched. The CDR3 is 14 residues long. Germline values: CDR1 SGHTA, CDR2 FQGNSA. Time point meaning: newly diagnosed GD, antithyroid drugs for less than 3 months. RNA extracted from PBMCs served as the sequencing template. Assembly of TCR beta libraries relied on iRepertoire HTBI primers together with Arm-PCR of CDR3 regions. MiXCR, run by TCRdb on the multiplex PCR reads, gives a single entry per CDR3 protein. Of approximately 460,000 distinct CDR3 sequences listed, approximately 16% are singletons. These data were also filed under a second study, of T cells in Graves' hyperthyroidism and ophthalmopathy. From that paper: A 13 V-J signature model discriminated ophthalmopathy versus stable hyperthyroidism.

Sequenced material: peripheral blood mononuclear cells (PBMCs), taken at new diagnosis, from a patient treated with antithyroid drugs. The TCR sequence derives from a woman aged 25 to 45 with Graves disease. V gene TRBV7-2 combines with J gene TRBJ2-1, with 9 bases lining up with TRBD2. CDR3 DNA: TGTGCCAGCAGCTCCGCGGGGGGGTACAATGAGCAGTTCTTC. Its translation: CASSSAGGYNEQFF.